This passage covers 27 T cell receptor beta chains from one sample sequenced in a study of CD8+CD57+ T cells in acquired aplastic anemia. The template for TCR beta VDJ and CDR3 sequence profiling was genomic DNA. TCRdb reanalysed the reads using MiXCR and keeps one entry per CDR3 protein. This sample has about 150,000 distinct CDR3 sequences; around 52% occur once, and the top ten carry roughly 29%. Individuals selected for sequencing had exhibited CD8+CD57+ cell expansion on flow cytometry. The sequenced sample consisted of sorted CD4+, CD8+, or CD8+CD57+ T cells (not recorded which) from PBMCs. The receptors shown here come from a human donor with aplastic anemia.

The chain couples TRBV19 to TRBJ1-1; no reliable D call. With 7 bases removed from V and 4 bases from J, the gap between germline ends came to 10 bases. The germline gives CDR1 LNHDA, CDR2 SQIVND (reference sequence). The CDR3 contains 12 residues. The CDR3 coding sequence is TGTGCCAGTAATTTCCCGGGCACTGAAGCTTTCTTT. It specifies CASNFPGTEAFF.

About this clonotype itself: The junction departs from germline at one end; a sequencing error may be responsible. The V gene is TRBV24-1, the J gene TRBJ2-7, with 9 bases matching TRBD1. The CDR3 consists of 14 residues. Germline CDR1 reads KGHDR; CDR2 reads SFDVKD. The CDR3 reads CASSPGTGSSEQYF. CDR3 bases: TGTGCCAGCAGTCCCGGGACAGGGTCTTCCGAGCAGTACTTC.

The rearrangement uses TRBV12-3 or TRBV12-4 and TRBJ2-7; 8 nucleotides match TRBD1. V trimming: 5 bases; J trimming: 5 bases; junction bases outside the gene matches: 11. The CDR3 consists of 15 residues. This CDR3 is CASSGQGASTHEQYF. In DNA, the CDR3 is TGTGCCAGCAGTGGTCAGGGGGCTAGTACCCACGAGCAGTACTTC.

The CDR3 protein is CAAYPQDIHGYTF. The CDR3 bases are TGTGCCGCCTACCCACAGGACATCCATGGCTACACCTTC. V and J are TRBV2 and TRBJ1-2; TRBD1 is a possible D gene (5 bases). The CDR3 runs 13 residues. The germline V gene encodes CDR1 SNHLY and CDR2 FYNNEI. The V end was cut by 11 bases, the J end by 6 bases, with 19 bases between.

In this sample, this clonotype turned up many times. This sequence joins TRBV5-1 and TRBJ2-5; D uncertain. Germline V gene data show CDR1 as SGHRS and CDR2 as YFSETQ. The CDR3 sequence is 14 residues long. Trimming pared 0 bases from V and 1 base from J, leaving 7 bases between. The CDR3 loop is CASSLEAVQETQYF. DNA for the CDR3: TGCGCCAGCAGCTTGGAGGCAGTCCAAGAGACCCAGTACTTC.

V gene TRBV2 combines with J gene TRBJ1-4; TRBD1 matches 7 bases. The CDR3 runs 13 residues. The germline CDR1 and CDR2 sequences are SNHLY and FYNNEI. The CDR3 sequence is CTRGGQTTEKLFF. The CDR3 DNA is TGTACTAGGGGGGGACAGACGACCGAAAAACTGTTTTTT.

This chain connects TRBV19 to TRBJ1-1; 7 bases agree with TRBD1. The CDR3 sequence is 15 residues long. Germline V lookup: CDR1 LNHDA, CDR2 SQIVND (reference sequence). With 2 bases clipped from V and 4 bases from J, the junction kept 7 bases outside the gene matches. CDR3 loop: CASSIPTGVATEAFF. In DNA, the CDR3 is TGTGCCAGTAGTATACCTACAGGGGTGGCCACTGAAGCTTTCTTT.

With regard to this clonotype: A junction boundary mismatches the germline segment, possibly from a read error. The chain combines TRBV10-3 with TRBJ1-2; D not certain. This CDR3 spans 14 amino acids. CDR1 is ENHRY, CDR2 SYGVKD, per germline. In DNA form, the CDR3 reads TGTGCCAGCAGTGAAACGCGGATCTTCTATGGCTACACCTTC. Encoded protein: CASSETRIFYGYTF.

Notes on this clonotype: Sequence at one end of the junction differs from germline and may be a read error. The genes are TRBV7-9 and TRBJ2-7; 7 positions agree with TRBD1. CDR3 length: 13 residues. The germline V gene has CDR1 SEHNR and CDR2 FQNEAQ (reference sequence). The CDR3 spells CASSAPGTDEQYF. The CDR3 DNA is TGCGCCAGCAGCGCCCCCGGGACAGACGAGCAGTACTTT.

There are a few counts of this clonotype. As DNA, the CDR3 is TGCAGCGTTGGGCGGCAGGGACCAACTAGCACAGATACGCAGTATTTT. Translation: CSVGRQGPTSTDTQYF. The genes are TRBV29-1 and TRBJ2-3, with D possibly being TRBD1 or TRBD2 (5 bases each). From germline, CDR1 is SQVTM and CDR2 ANQGSEA. Between the trimmed V and J ends, which lost 4 bases and 0 bases, there was a span of 17 bases. The CDR3 is 16 amino acids.

The rearrangement joins TRBV11-1 to TRBJ1-1; D unresolved. The V gene's germline CDR1 is SGHAT and CDR2 FQDESV (reference sequence). The CDR3 covers 16 residues. Trimming shortened V by 4 bases and J by 0 bases, and 15 bases separated the two germline ends. CDR3 sequence: CASSSRPNSMNTEAFF. The CDR3 DNA follows: TGTGCCAGCAGCTCTAGACCCAACAGCATGAACACTGAAGCTTTCTTT.

The genes are TRBV20-1 and TRBJ2-7; perhaps TRBD2 as D (5 bases). This CDR3 is 13 amino acids long. Germline loops: CDR1 DFQATT, CDR2 SNEGSKA (reference sequence). The ends were cut back, 6 bases at V and 7 bases at J, with 19 bases in the middle. CDR3 sequence reads: CSAFWAGQGEQYF. The CDR3 region has the DNA TGCAGTGCCTTTTGGGCGGGCCAAGGAGAGCAGTACTTC.

This clonotype appeared a single time. This chain connects TRBV12-3 or TRBV12-4 to TRBJ1-6; D gene uncertain. V lost 5 bases to trimming and J lost 12 bases, with 14 bases between them. CDR3 length equals 13 residues. CDR3 protein: CASSLTTDQPLHF. In DNA, the CDR3 is TGTGCCAGCAGTCTGACTACAGATCAACCCCTCCACTTT.

This clonotype came up a few times. V usage is TRBV25-1 and J usage is TRBJ2-7; D is undetermined. The germline V gene has CDR1 MGHDK and CDR2 SYGVNS. The length of the CDR3 is 14 residues. The V gene lost 4 bases and the J gene lost 1 base, with 11 bases spanning the gap. This CDR3 is CASSGFIGSYEQYF. For the CDR3, the DNA is TGTGCCAGCAGTGGTTTCATAGGGTCCTACGAGCAGTACTTC.

The J gene is TRBJ1-6, the V gene TRBV14; TRBD1 matches at 7 bases. Germline-derived CDR1 and CDR2 are SGHDN and FVKESK. The CDR3 has 15 amino acids. V lost 1 base and J lost 10; bases outside the gene matches: 7. The CDR3: CASSQGQGQRSPLHF. CDR3 coding DNA: TGTGCCAGCAGCCAAGGACAGGGACAGAGGTCACCCCTCCACTTT. Using reference TRBV14 and TRBJ1-6 for the parts outside the CDR3, the full variable domain is EAGVTQFPSHSVIEKGQTVTLRCDPISGHDNLYWYRRVMGKEIKFLLHFVKESKQDESGMPNNRFLAERTGGTYSTLKVQPAELEDSGVYFCASSQGQGQRSPLHFGNGTRLTVT.

In nucleotides, the CDR3 is TGCGCCAGTACAGACAGCTCTAATCAGCCCCAGCATTTT. Translating gives CASTDSSNQPQHF. V and J are TRBV10-2 and TRBJ1-5; the D gene is possibly TRBD1 (5 bases). This CDR3 is built from 13 residues. Germline values: CDR1 WSHSY, CDR2 SAAADI. V lost 9 bases, J lost 4 bases, and 13 bases lay in between.

This clonotype was observed at least ten times. The rearrangement joins TRBV25-1 to TRBJ1-1; 7 nucleotides agree with TRBD1. Germline values: CDR1 MGHDK, CDR2 SYGVNS. This CDR3 has 15 residues. V dropped 4 bases and J dropped 7; count of bases not matched to a gene: 12. In DNA, the CDR3 is TGTGCCAGCAGTGTTTACAGGGGAGAAGGGAATGAAGCTTTCTTT. Protein product: CASSVYRGEGNEAFF.

This clonotype was counted ten times or more. The rearrangement uses TRBV28 and TRBJ2-5; D may be TRBD1 (5 bases). The CDR3 is 13 residues long. V dropped 8 bases and J dropped 6 bases, with 16 bases sitting between them. The germline V gene has CDR1 MDHEN and CDR2 SYDVKM. The CDR3 nucleotides read TGTGCCAGCGCCTTAGGGCAGGGCCAGACCCAGTACTTC. This sequence encodes CASALGQGQTQYF.

This clonotype has a count of ten or more. V usage is TRBV12-3 or TRBV12-4 and J usage is TRBJ1-4, with D possibly matching TRBD1 (5 bases). The CDR3 has 14 amino acids. V gave up 3 bases and J gave up 3 bases, with 8 bases separating them. The DNA of the CDR3 is TGTGCCAGCAGTTTGGCAGGGCCTAATGAAAAACTGTTTTTT. Residues: CASSLAGPNEKLFF.

The chain recombines TRBV10-3 with TRBJ1-1; D unclear. Germline V CDR1 and CDR2: ENHRY, SYGVKD. The V end was cut by 3 bases, the J end by 13 bases, with 12 bases between. This CDR3 comprises 11 residues. The CDR3 sequence: CAISDRVALFF. The DNA of the CDR3 is TGTGCCATCAGTGACCGGGTTGCGCTTTTCTTT.

CDR3 bases: TGTGCCAGCAGCCCCTCGACAGCGAACACTGAAGCTTTCTTT. Translation: CASSPSTANTEAFF. This chain connects TRBV7-2 to TRBJ1-1; TRBD1 is a possible D gene (5 bases). CDR1 and CDR2 (germline): SGHTA, FQGNSA. V shed 5 bases and J shed 1 base, with 11 bases lying between them. The CDR3 spans 14 residues.

The genes are TRBV20-1 and TRBJ2-7; D not resolved. This CDR3 has 14 amino acids. Germline V gene sequence: CDR1 DFQATT, CDR2 SNEGSKA (reference sequence). Trimming took off 3 bases at V and 3 bases at J, with 15 bases between the two ends. The CDR3 here is CSASKLFVLYEQYF. The CDR3, as DNA: TGCAGTGCTAGCAAGCTGTTTGTCCTCTACGAGCAGTACTTC.

The V gene is TRBV2, the J gene TRBJ1-3, with D perhaps TRBD1 (5 bases). Germline V CDR1 and CDR2: SNHLY, FYNNEI. This CDR3 contains 12 residues. With 3 bases removed from V and 7 bases from J, the gap between germline ends came to 7 bases. The CDR3 coding sequence is TGTGCCAGCAGTGAGGGGGGTAACACCATATATTTT. This translates into CASSEGGNTIYF.

This clonotype was detected a few times. This chain uses TRBV27 with TRBJ2-7; D perhaps matches TRBD2 (6 bases). The CDR3 spans 14 residues. Germline loops: CDR1 MNHEY, CDR2 SMNVEV (reference sequence). Trimming took 8 bases from V and 3 from J, leaving 17 bases between them. CDR3 bases: TGTGCCAGCTCCCCCGCCGGGAGAGGCTACGAGCAGTACTTC. Its protein product is CASSPAGRGYEQYF.

This clonotype was detected ten times or more. The DNA of the CDR3 is TGTGCCAGCAGCGGAAGGGATTCACCCCTCCACTTT. This gives the protein CASSGRDSPLHF. The rearrangement links TRBV9 to TRBJ1-6; D is unresolved. Trimming stripped 3 bases from V and 8 bases from J, with 6 bases between. The CDR3 sequence is 12 residues long. Germline values: CDR1 SGDLS, CDR2 YYNGEE.

This sequence joins TRBV19 and TRBJ2-3, with D hard to call. The CDR3 has 16 amino acids. Germline CDR1 reads LNHDA; CDR2 reads SQIVND (reference sequence). The ends were cut back, 0 bases at V and 5 bases at J, with 15 bases in the middle. CDR3 loop: CASSIDPPPGQDTQYF. In nucleotides, the CDR3 is TGTGCCAGTAGTATAGATCCCCCTCCTGGGCAAGATACGCAGTATTTT.

This clonotype was detected ten times or more. Written as DNA, the CDR3 is TGTGCCAGCAGCTTGGGCGGGCCTACCTACGAGCAGTACTTC. Residues: CASSLGGPTYEQYF. This rearrangement joins TRBV7-3 to TRBJ2-7, with a tentative D call TRBD2 (5 bases). Germline V lookup: CDR1 SGHTA, CDR2 FQGTGA. V gave up 3 bases and J gave up 2 bases, with 11 bases separating them. The CDR3 covers 14 residues.